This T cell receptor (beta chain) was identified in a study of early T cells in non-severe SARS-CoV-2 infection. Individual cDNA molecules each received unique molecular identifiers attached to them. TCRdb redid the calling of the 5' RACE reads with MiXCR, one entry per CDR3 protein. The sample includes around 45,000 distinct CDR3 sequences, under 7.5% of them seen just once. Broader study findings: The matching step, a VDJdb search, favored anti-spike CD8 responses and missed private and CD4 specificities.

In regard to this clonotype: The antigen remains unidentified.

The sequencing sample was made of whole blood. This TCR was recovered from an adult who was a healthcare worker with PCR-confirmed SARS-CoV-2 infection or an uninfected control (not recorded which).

The CDR3 here is CSVQTGQETYEQYF. CDR3 nucleotides: TGCAGCGTCCAGACGGGACAGGAGACCTACGAGCAGTACTTC. The V and J genes are TRBV29-1 and TRBJ2-7, with 8 positions matching TRBD1. The CDR3 sequence is 14 residues long. Germline V gene sequence: CDR1 SQVTM, CDR2 ANQGSEA. The trim removed 6 bases at V and 2 bases at J, leaving 9 bases unmatched.